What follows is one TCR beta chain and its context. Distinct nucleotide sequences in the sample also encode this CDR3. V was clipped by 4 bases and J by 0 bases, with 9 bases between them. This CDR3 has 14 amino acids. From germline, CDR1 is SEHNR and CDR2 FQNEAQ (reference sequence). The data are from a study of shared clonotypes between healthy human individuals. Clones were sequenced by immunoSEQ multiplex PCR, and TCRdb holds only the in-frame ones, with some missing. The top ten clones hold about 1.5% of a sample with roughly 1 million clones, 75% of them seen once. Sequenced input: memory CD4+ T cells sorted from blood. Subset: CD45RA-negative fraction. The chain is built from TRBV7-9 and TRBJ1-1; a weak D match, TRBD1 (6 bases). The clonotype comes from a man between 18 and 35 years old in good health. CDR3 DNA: TGTGCCAGCAGCTCGGGGGCTATGAACACTGAAGCTTTCTTT. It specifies CASSSGAMNTEAFF.